This TCR beta chain is from a study of graft-versus-host responses after intestinal transplantation. Whole-study context: Transplants were multivisceral, liver-intestinal, or isolated intestinal. Every recipient had anti-thymocyte globulin induction and around 3 years of tacrolimus plus steroids.

Trimming left V 3 bases short and J 7 bases short, with 11 bases between. CDR3 length: 13 amino acids. In germline, CDR1 is SGDLS, CDR2 YYNGEE. Of note for this clone: Its target is unknown.

The data were produced by immunoSEQ multiplex PCR, yet TCRdb's version contains in-frame clones alone and is incomplete. The sample lists 80,000 to 100,000 clones, 80% to 95% occurring once. V usage is TRBV9 and J usage is TRBJ1-3; unclear D gene. The receptor was derived from a human donor who received an intestinal transplant. Sample: unstimulated CD4+ T cells sorted from spleen or lymph node cells, taken before intestinal transplant. CDR3 region: CASSAPPGNTIYF. DNA of the CDR3: TGTGCCAGCAGCGCCCCGCCGGGGAACACCATATATTTT.